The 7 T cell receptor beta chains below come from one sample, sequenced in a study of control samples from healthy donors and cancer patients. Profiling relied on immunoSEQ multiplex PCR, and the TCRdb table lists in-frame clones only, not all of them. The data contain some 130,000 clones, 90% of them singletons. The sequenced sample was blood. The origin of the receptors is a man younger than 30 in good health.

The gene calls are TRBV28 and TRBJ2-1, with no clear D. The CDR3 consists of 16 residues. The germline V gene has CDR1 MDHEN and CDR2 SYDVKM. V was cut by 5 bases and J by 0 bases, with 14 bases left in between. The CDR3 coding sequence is TGTGCCAGCAGTACCCTAGAGAGCAGCTCCTACAATGAGCAGTTCTTC. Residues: CASSTLESSSYNEQFF.

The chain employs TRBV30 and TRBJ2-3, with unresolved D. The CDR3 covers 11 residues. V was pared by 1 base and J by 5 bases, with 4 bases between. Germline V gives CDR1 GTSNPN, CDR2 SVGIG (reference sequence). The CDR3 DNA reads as TGTGCCTGGAGTGCCATAGATACGCAGTATTTT. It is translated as CAWSAIDTQYF. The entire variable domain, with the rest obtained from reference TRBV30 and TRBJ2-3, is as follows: SQTIHQWPATLVQPVGSPLSLECTVEGTSNPNLYWYRQAAGRGLQLLFYSVGIGQISSEVPQNLSASRPQDRQFILSSKKLLLSDSGFYLCAWSAIDTQYFGPGTRLTVL.

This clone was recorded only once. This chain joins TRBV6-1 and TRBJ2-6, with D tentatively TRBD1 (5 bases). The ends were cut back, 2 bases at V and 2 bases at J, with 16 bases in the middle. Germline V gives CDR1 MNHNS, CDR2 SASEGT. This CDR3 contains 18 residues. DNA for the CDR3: TGTGCCAGCAGTGAACTGTCAGGGATATGGACTGGGGCCAACGTCCTGACTTTC. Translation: CASSELSGIWTGANVLTF.

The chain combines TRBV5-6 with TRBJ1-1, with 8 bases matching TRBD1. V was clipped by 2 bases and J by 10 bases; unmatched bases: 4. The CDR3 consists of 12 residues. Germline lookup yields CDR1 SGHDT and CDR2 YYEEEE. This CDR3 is CASSLQGGTAFF. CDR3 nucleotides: TGTGCCAGCAGCTTACAGGGGGGCACAGCTTTCTTT.

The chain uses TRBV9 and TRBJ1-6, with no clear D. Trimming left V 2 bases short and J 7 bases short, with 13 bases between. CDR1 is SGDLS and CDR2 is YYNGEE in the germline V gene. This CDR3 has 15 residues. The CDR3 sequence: CASSVSPSPNSPLHF. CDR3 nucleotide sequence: TGTGCCAGCAGCGTTTCTCCATCTCCGAATTCACCCCTCCACTTT.

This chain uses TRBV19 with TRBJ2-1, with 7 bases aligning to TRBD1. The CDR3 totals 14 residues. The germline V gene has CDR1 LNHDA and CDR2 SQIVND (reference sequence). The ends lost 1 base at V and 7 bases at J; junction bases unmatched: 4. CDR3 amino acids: CASSIGGGPNEQFF. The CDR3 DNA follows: TGTGCCAGTAGTATAGGAGGGGGCCCAAATGAGCAGTTCTTC. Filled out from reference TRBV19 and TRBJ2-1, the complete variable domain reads DGGITQSPKYLFRKEGQNVTLSCEQNLNHDAMYWYRQDPGQGLRLIYYSQIVNDFQKGDIAEGYSVSREKKESFPLTVTSAQKNPTAFYLCASSIGGGPNEQFFGPGTRLTVL.

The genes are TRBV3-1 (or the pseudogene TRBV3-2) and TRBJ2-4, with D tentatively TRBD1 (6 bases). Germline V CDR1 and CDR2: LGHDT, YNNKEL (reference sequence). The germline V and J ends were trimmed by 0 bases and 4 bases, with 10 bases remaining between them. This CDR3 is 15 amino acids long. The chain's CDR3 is CASSQEGAQKNIQYF. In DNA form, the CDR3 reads TGTGCCAGCAGCCAAGAGGGGGCACAGAAAAACATTCAGTACTTC.